This T cell receptor (beta chain) was recovered during a study of brain T cells in children with intractable seizures. The sequenced cases were selected for having the highest brain T cell transcript signatures. Before surgery, patients took at least one anti-epileptic drug. V shed 7 bases, J shed 9 bases, and the junction held 11 bases outside the gene matches. CDR1 and CDR2 from the germline V gene are MNHEY and SVGAGI. This CDR3 has 14 residues. TCRdb keeps only in-frame clones here, not all; method: immunoSEQ multiplex PCR. Of 88,000 or so clones listed, about 90% are singletons. This TCR was recovered from a girl under 10 years old with Rasmussen encephalitis and intractable seizures. The source material was peripheral blood, sampled at surgery. The V gene is TRBV6-5, the J gene TRBJ2-1, with TRBD1 matching 8 bases. The CDR3 is CASTGQGASSEQFF. CDR3 sequence (DNA): TGTGCCAGCACTGGGCAGGGGGCGAGTAGTGAGCAGTTCTTC.